These T cell receptor beta chains were read from a single sample in a study of cytomegalovirus exposure and HLA in healthy donors. Only in-frame clones appear in the TCRdb table, and some are missing; sequencing was by immunoSEQ multiplex PCR. The table shows 150,000 to 160,000 clones, with roughly 80% occurring only once. The sample consisted of PBMCs. The receptors stem from a man aged 25 to 45 in good health and CMV-seropositive. CDR3s include the opening cysteine and the closing phenylalanine or tryptophan. D genes are given only for firm matches. Not all rows give a size; the values are once, few, many and, for expanded clones, a class.

v_gene	j_gene	d_gene	abundance	CDR3nt	CDR3aa
TRBV10-2	TRBJ2-7	TRBD1	-	TGCGCCAGCAGTGAGGCAGGGGGCGGCTCGGAGTACTTC	CASSEAGGGSEYF
TRBV6-1	TRBJ2-3	TRBD2	-	TGTGCCAGCAGCGAAACTAGCGGGAGGCCCACAGATACGCAGTATTTT	CASSETSGRPTDTQYF
TRBV30	TRBJ1-2	TRBD1	medium-sized	TGTGCCTGGAGTGTAGACAGGGGTGACGGCTACACCTTC	CAWSVDRGDGYTF
TRBV30	TRBJ2-1	TRBD2	few	TGTGCCTGGACCCGGACTAGCGAATACAATGAGCAGTTCTTC	CAWTRTSEYNEQFF
TRBV30	TRBJ2-7	-	-	TGTGCCTGGAGTGTACAGGAAGCCTGGTACGAGCAGTACTTC	CAWSVQEAWYEQYF
TRBV6-5	TRBJ2-7	TRBD2	once	TGTGCCAGCAGTTACTCGAGTAGCGGGATTACCTACGAGCAGTACTTC	CASSYSSSGITYEQYF
TRBV6-5	TRBJ1-2	-	once	TGTGCCAGCATCCCAAGCGGGGGAAAAAACTATGGCTACACCTTC	CASIPSGGKNYGYTF
TRBV7-3	TRBJ2-3	-	few	TGTGCCAGCAGCCCGTACCCACAGGGAATCGGATCAGATACGCAGTATTTT	CASSPYPQGIGSDTQYF
TRBV6-5	TRBJ2-7	TRBD1	-	TGTGCCAGCAGCCCGGACAGGGCATCCTACGAGCAGTACTTC	CASSPDRASYEQYF
TRBV6-5	TRBJ1-1	TRBD1	-	TGTGCCAGCAGTCCGGGACAGCCGAACACTGAAGCTTTCTTT	CASSPGQPNTEAFF
TRBV5-1	TRBJ2-2	-	-	TGCGCCAGCAGCTCTGGACAGACGCTAAGCACCGGGGAGCTGTTTTTT	CASSSGQTLSTGELFF
TRBV27	TRBJ1-1	TRBD1	-	TGTGCCAGCAGTGCAGACAGGGGGGAAGGGGCTTTCTTT	CASSADRGEGAFF
TRBV5-6	TRBJ2-2	-	many	TGTGCCAGCAGCTTGGATATTATTGACACCGGGGAGCTGTTTTTT	CASSLDIIDTGELFF
TRBV5-1	TRBJ1-1	-	-	TGCGCCAGCAGCTTGGCCGATAAGGGAGGGATGAACACTGAAGCTTTCTTT	CASSLADKGGMNTEAFF
TRBV15	TRBJ2-5	-	once	TGTGCCACCAGCAGAGCCAACACCCTAGTGACCCAGTACTTC	CATSRANTLVTQYF
TRBV19	TRBJ2-7	TRBD2	few	TGTGCCAGTAGTTATAGCGGGGGAGCTGAGTTCTCCTACGAGCAGTACTTC	CASSYSGGAEFSYEQYF
TRBV2	TRBJ1-2	TRBD1	once	TGTGCCAGCAGTGGGGACAGGCTTTCTTCTGGCTACACCTTC	CASSGDRLSSGYTF
TRBV11-2	TRBJ1-1	-	-	TGTGCCAGCAGCCATGCGGGAAACACTGAAGCTTTCTTT	CASSHAGNTEAFF
TRBV7-9	TRBJ2-1	TRBD1	-	TGTGCCAGCAGCCTCGGACAGGGCTCCTACAATGAGCAGTTCTTC	CASSLGQGSYNEQFF
TRBV7-2	TRBJ1-4	-	few	TGTGCCAGCAGCTTACTGACAGGCGGGGAAAAACTGTTTTTT	CASSLLTGGEKLFF
TRBV11-1	TRBJ1-2	TRBD1	-	TGTGCCAGCAGCTGGACAGGGGACTATGGCTACACCTTC	CASSWTGDYGYTF
TRBV10-3	TRBJ2-3	-	-	TGTGCCATCAGTGAGTCACTCCATGGGCAGGGGAGCACAGATACGCAGTATTTT	CAISESLHGQGSTDTQYF
TRBV5-1	TRBJ2-7	TRBD1	-	TGCGCCAGCAGCCTCGGGACAGGAGGGTACTACGAGCAGTACTTC	CASSLGTGGYYEQYF
TRBV5-6	TRBJ2-7	TRBD1	-	TGTGCCAGCAGCTGGACAGGGGGTGGTTACGAGCAGTACTTC	CASSWTGGGYEQYF
TRBV5-3	TRBJ1-3	-	few	TGTGCCAGAAGCCGTTGTCGGACCATATATTTT	CARSRCRTIYF
TRBV7-9	TRBJ2-7	TRBD1	-	TGTGCCAGCGGTCCCGGGACAGGGACCTACGAGCAGTACTTC	CASGPGTGTYEQYF
TRBV6-1	TRBJ1-1	-	-	TGTGCCAGCAGTGATTACAGTCACCACACTGAAGCTTTCTTT	CASSDYSHHTEAFF
TRBV19	TRBJ2-1	TRBD1	few	TGTGCCAGCGGGACAGGGATCAATGAGCAGTTCTTC	CASGTGINEQFF
TRBV7-8	TRBJ1-5	-	-	TGTGCCAGCAGCTACGCGGGTCAGCCCCAGCATTTT	CASSYAGQPQHF
TRBV28	TRBJ1-1	TRBD1	-	TGTGCCAGCAAGGCGGACAGGGGTTACACTGAAGCTTTCTTT	CASKADRGYTEAFF
TRBV28	TRBJ2-1	TRBD2	-	TGTGCCAGCATACCGGGACTAGCGACGAATGAGCAGTTCTTC	CASIPGLATNEQFF
TRBV10-3	TRBJ2-1	TRBD2	-	TGTGCCATCAGTGAAGGCGGGAGGGCCAATGAGCAGTTCTTC	CAISEGGRANEQFF
TRBV5-4	TRBJ1-2	-	-	TGTGCCAGCAGCTTAGATGCAGGCTCCTATGGCTACACCTTC	CASSLDAGSYGYTF
TRBV5-1	TRBJ1-4	-	-	TGCGCCAGCAGCAGCGCAGGGATTGCAACTAATGAAAAACTGTTTTTT	CASSSAGIATNEKLFF
TRBV6-5	TRBJ2-7	TRBD2	-	TGTGCCAGCATTATGAGCGGGGGGTCGGCCGAGCAGTACTTC	CASIMSGGSAEQYF
TRBV5-4	TRBJ2-7	-	-	TGTGCCAGCAGCTGGGGCGGTCGAACCTACGAGCAGTACTTC	CASSWGGRTYEQYF
TRBV19	TRBJ2-3	-	once	TGTGCCAGTAGTGTCCGGGACTCCTCAGGGGATACGCAGTATTTT	CASSVRDSSGDTQYF
TRBV10-3	TRBJ2-6	TRBD2	once	TGTGCCATCAGTGACCGAGGGCAGGGGACTAGCTCTGGGGCCAACGTCCTGACTTTC	CAISDRGQGTSSGANVLTF
TRBV10-3	TRBJ2-5	-	few	TGTGCCATCAGTGAGTCGAGAGAGACCCAGTACTTC	CAISESRETQYF
TRBV30	TRBJ2-2	-	-	TGTGCCTGGAGTGTGAGACTAGTCAGGAAGAACACCGGGGAGCTGTTTTTT	CAWSVRLVRKNTGELFF
TRBV6-5	TRBJ2-2	-	-	TGTGCCAGCAGTTACTCGAAGGCAGTAGCTGGGGAGCTGTTTTTT	CASSYSKAVAGELFF
TRBV7-9	TRBJ2-7	TRBD1	-	TGTGCCAGCAGCTTAGGACAGGGGTTCTCCTACGAGCAGTACTTC	CASSLGQGFSYEQYF
TRBV6-5	TRBJ1-2	TRBD1	once	TGTGCCAGCAGTTATACAGGGGATGGCTACACCTTC	CASSYTGDGYTF
TRBV30	TRBJ2-7	TRBD1	-	TGTGCCTGGATCAAGACGGGACAGTTCTACGAGCAGTACTTC	CAWIKTGQFYEQYF
TRBV19	TRBJ1-2	-	-	TGTGCCAGTAATCTACAGCGGGCCTCTAACTATGGCTACACCTTC	CASNLQRASNYGYTF
TRBV5-6	TRBJ2-4	TRBD2	-	TGTGCCAGCAGCTTGGTCGGGACTAGCGGGAGGGCCGTCGACATTCAGTACTTC	CASSLVGTSGRAVDIQYF
TRBV6-5	TRBJ2-7	-	-	TGTGCCAGCAGTTACTCGTGGGAGCCGACCTACGAGCAGTACTTC	CASSYSWEPTYEQYF
TRBV4-1	TRBJ2-1	-	-	TGCGCCAGCAGCCTCGAATCGGGTTCGCTAGATGAGCAGTTCTTC	CASSLESGSLDEQFF
TRBV9	TRBJ2-5	-	-	TGTGCCAGCAGCGTAGAGGGGGCGGGGGGTTCAATCCAAGAGACCCAGTACTTC	CASSVEGAGGSIQETQYF
TRBV18	TRBJ1-6	-	once	TGTGCCAGCTCACCACAGACAGATTCACCCCTCCACTTT	CASSPQTDSPLHF
TRBV27	TRBJ1-4	-	medium-sized	TGTGCCAGCAGTTTATCGGCAGATGTTAATGAAAAACTGTTTTTT	CASSLSADVNEKLFF
TRBV7-9	TRBJ2-7	TRBD1	-	TGTGCCAGCAGCCAGGGACAGGGCTGGTTGCACTTC	CASSQGQGWLHF
TRBV5-1	TRBJ2-2	TRBD1	-	TGCGCCAGCAGCTTCGACAGGGGTGGCACCGGGGAGCTGTTTTTT	CASSFDRGGTGELFF
TRBV27	TRBJ1-5	-	once	TGTGCCAGCAGTTTATCGGAAGGGGATCAGCCCCAGCATTTT	CASSLSEGDQPQHF
TRBV6-5	TRBJ2-5	-	-	TGTGCCAGCAGTTACTCGTTGACCCTGTGGGAGCAGTACTTC	CASSYSLTLWEQYF